These 3 T cell receptor beta chains share one sample of origin, sequenced in a study of graft-versus-host responses after intestinal transplantation. The antigens of these receptors remain unknown. Method: immunoSEQ multiplex PCR; TCRdb's copy keeps in-frame clones and lacks some. The table has 60,000 to 65,000 clones, 85% to 95% seen once; the top ten hold less than 2%. Specimen: unstimulated CD8+ T cells sorted from spleen or lymph node cells, collected before transplant. These receptors came from a human donor who was the organ donor for an intestinal transplant.

This chain links TRBV9 with TRBJ1-2; D is possibly TRBD1 (6 bases). Germline assignment: CDR1 SGDLS and CDR2 YYNGEE. V was trimmed by 2 bases and J by 0 bases, leaving 14 bases between them. The CDR3 is 16 residues long. The CDR3 is CASSVHYRATNYGYTF. The CDR3 DNA reads TGTGCCAGCAGCGTCCACTACAGGGCAACTAACTATGGCTACACCTTC.

The chain employs TRBV7-3 and TRBJ2-5; TRBD1 agrees at 7 bases. Germline V gene sequence: CDR1 SGHTA, CDR2 FQGTGA. The CDR3 has 15 amino acids. The ends lost 5 bases at V and 1 base at J; junction bases unmatched: 7. The CDR3 spells CASSLLTGVQETQYF. The CDR3 DNA follows: TGTGCCAGCAGCCTCCTTACAGGGGTCCAAGAGACCCAGTACTTC.

This sequence joins TRBV6-5 and TRBJ1-1; D might be TRBD1 (5 bases). Germline CDR1 reads MNHEY; CDR2 reads SVGAGI. Trimming shortened V by 5 bases and J by 11 bases, and 12 bases separated the two germline ends. The CDR3 consists of 11 residues. DNA of the CDR3: TGTGCCAGCAGTGAAGGGACTTTCGCTTTCTTT. Residues: CASSEGTFAFF.